This T cell receptor (beta chain) was profiled in a study of blood T cell repertoires in COVID-19. About the research overall: Italy, Spain and the United States were the sources of the convalescent and acute COVID-19 samples. T cells, B-cell-depleted T cells, or PBMCs provided the cDNA or gDNA that served as material.

Per the original methods: Estimates of nucleated cell counts were drawn from the amplification of reference gene primers. Libraries were prepared by immunoSEQ multiplex PCR; TCRdb keeps only in-frame clonotypes and omits some of them. V and J calls and clone size are as listed in that table; D and trimming were resolved from the DNA. Among a few hundred thousand clones listed, approximately 87% were seen once. The germline V and J ends were trimmed by 3 bases and 0 bases, with 15 bases remaining between them. CDR1 MNHEY and CDR2 SMNVEV come from the germline V gene (reference sequence). The CDR3 is made up of 18 amino acids.

The specimen was peripheral blood. The source of this sequence is a man in his sixties who had recovered from COVID-19. V gene TRBV27 combines with J gene TRBJ1-6; D uncertain. The DNA of the CDR3 is TGTGCCAGCAGTTTGTCATTCAGCGCTAGCTCCTATAATTCACCCCTCCACTTT. As protein: CASSLSFSASSYNSPLHF.